The 28 T cell receptor beta chains given below trace back to one sample, sequenced in a study of blood T cell repertoires in COVID-19. Using immunoSEQ multiplex PCR, the repertoire was profiled, and TCRdb retains in-frame clones only, with some absent. Of 95,000 to 120,000 clones listed, over 80% are singletons. The sample taken for sequencing was peripheral blood. These receptors were taken from a woman between 45 and 65 years old with acute or convalescent COVID-19.

The V gene is TRBV10-3, the J gene TRBJ2-7; 8 bases map to TRBD2. The CDR3 has 12 amino acids. CDR1 and CDR2 (germline): ENHRY, SYGVKD. V shed 4 bases, J shed 6 bases, and the junction held 2 bases outside the gene matches. CDR3 amino acids: CAISATSAEQYF. The CDR3 bases are TGTGCCATCAGTGCGACTAGCGCCGAGCAGTACTTC.

The V gene is TRBV28, the J gene TRBJ1-4; 8 nucleotides line up with TRBD1. Germline V gives CDR1 MDHEN, CDR2 SYDVKM. The CDR3 consists of 15 residues. The V segment lost 5 bases and the J segment 7 bases; nucleotides outside the gene matches: 9. The DNA for the CDR3 is TGTGCCAGCAGTCCGAGACCAGGGGGCCGTGAAAAACTGTTTTTT. Translating gives CASSPRPGGREKLFF. Looking up the rest from reference TRBV28 and TRBJ1-4 gives the full variable domain: DVKVTQSSRYLVKRTGEKVFLECVQDMDHENMFWYRQDPGLGLRLIYFSYDVKMKEKGDIPEGYSVSREKKERFSLILESASTNQTSMYLCASSPRPGGREKLFFGSGTQLSVL.

The chain has TRBV3-1 (or the pseudogene TRBV3-2) and TRBJ1-1, with TRBD1 as a possible D gene (6 bases). With 10 bases removed from V and 5 bases from J, the gap between germline ends came to 23 bases. CDR1 is LGHDT, CDR2 YNNKEL, per germline (reference sequence). This CDR3 comprises 15 residues. DNA of the CDR3: TGTGCCACCTCACCGCATGAGGGGGAGATAACTGAAGCTTTCTTT. This encodes CATSPHEGEITEAFF.

The rearrangement uses TRBV5-6 and TRBJ2-5, with TRBD2 matching 9 bases. The V segment lost 0 bases and the J segment 1 base; nucleotides outside the gene matches: 4. The CDR3 spans 16 residues. The germline CDR1 and CDR2 sequences are SGHDT and YYEEEE. The CDR3: CASSLASGVLQETQYF. The CDR3 coding sequence is TGTGCCAGCAGCTTGGCTAGCGGGGTACTCCAAGAGACCCAGTACTTC.

This clone came up once. V gene TRBV7-9 combines with J gene TRBJ1-1, with 9 bases fitting TRBD1. The V segment lost 5 bases and the J segment 5 bases; nucleotides outside the gene matches: 9. The CDR3 has 15 residues. Germline V gene lookup returns CDR1 SEHNR and CDR2 FQNEAQ (reference sequence). The chain's CDR3 is CASSRRGQGGTEAFF. DNA for the CDR3: TGTGCCAGCAGCCGAAGGGGACAGGGCGGGACTGAAGCTTTCTTT. The entire variable domain, with the rest obtained from reference TRBV7-9 and TRBJ1-1, is as follows: DTGVSQNPRHKITKRGQNVTFRCDPISEHNRLYWYRQTLGQGPEFLTYFQNEAQLEKSRLLSDRFSAERPKGSFSTLEIQRTEQGDSAMYLCASSRRGQGGTEAFFGQGTRLTVV.

This sequence joins TRBV4-1 and TRBJ1-3; D ambiguous. Trimming shortened V by 1 base and J by 2 bases, and 9 bases separated the two germline ends. This CDR3 contains 15 residues. CDR1 MGHRA and CDR2 YSYEKL come from the germline V gene. The CDR3 nucleotides read TGCGCCAGCAGCCAAGTTGACTCTCCTGGAAACACCATATATTTT. Protein sequence: CASSQVDSPGNTIYF.

The rearrangement uses TRBV21-1 and TRBJ1-5; the D call TRBD1 from the table was never checked on the DNA. TRBV21-1 is a pseudogene. This CDR3 has 16 residues. The CDR3 DNA reads TGTGCCAGCAGCAAAGAGGGACAGGAATTCGGGGAGCCCCAGCATTTT. This codes for CASSKEGQEFGEPQHF.

This clone was found a few times. The gene calls are TRBV7-8 and TRBJ1-6; no definite D call. Trimming shortened V by 1 base and J by 3 bases, and 16 bases separated the two germline ends. CDR3 size: 18 residues. Germline V gives CDR1 SGHVS, CDR2 FQNEAQ. The CDR3 sequence is CASSLVVARSLYNSPLHF. The CDR3 DNA is TGTGCCAGCAGCTTAGTGGTCGCCAGGTCGCTCTATAATTCACCCCTCCACTTT.

The chain has TRBV24-1 and TRBJ2-1; TRBD2 agrees at 8 bases. V was clipped by 1 base and J by 0 bases; unmatched bases: 1. This CDR3 has 16 amino acids. CDR1 is KGHDR, CDR2 SFDVKD, per germline. The CDR3 sequence is CATSDLAGDSYNEQFF. In DNA form, the CDR3 reads TGTGCCACCAGTGATTTAGCGGGGGACTCCTACAATGAGCAGTTCTTC.

This chain joins TRBV6-2 or TRBV6-3 and TRBJ1-5; the match to TRBD1 covers 8 bases. This CDR3 region has 14 residues. CDR1 is MNHEY, CDR2 SVGEGT, per germline. Losses at the gene ends were 6 bases for V and 2 bases for J; bases not matched to a gene: 3. For the CDR3, the DNA is TGTGCCAGCAGCCAACAGGGGGGCAATCAGCCCCAGCATTTT. It specifies CASSQQGGNQPQHF.

The chain links TRBV4-3 to TRBJ2-1; TRBD1 agrees at 7 bases. The length of the CDR3 is 13 residues. Trimming at V came to 5 bases and at J to 3 bases, leaving 1 base not matched to a gene. The germline V gene has CDR1 LGHNA and CDR2 YSLEER. The CDR3 DNA is TGCGCCAGCAGCTCAGGGGGCTACAATGAGCAGTTCTTC. It specifies CASSSGGYNEQFF.

This clone has only one observation. The genes are TRBV11-2 and TRBJ1-1; D call uncertain. CDR3 length equals 14 residues. The ends were cut back, 1 base at V and 4 bases at J, with 10 bases in the middle. Germline V gene sequence: CDR1 SGHAT, CDR2 FQNNGV. In nucleotides, the CDR3 is TGTGCCAGCAGCTTAGGGGGAGGTGGCACTGAAGCTTTCTTT. Its protein product is CASSLGGGGTEAFF.

This clone was seen once. V gene TRBV29-1 combines with J gene TRBJ1-3, with D possibly matching TRBD1 (6 bases). The CDR3 length is 14 residues. The germline V and J ends were trimmed by 7 bases and 4 bases, with 17 bases remaining between them. Germline V CDR1 and CDR2: SQVTM, ANQGSEA. Here the CDR3 reads CSAQQGTYGNTIYF. The CDR3 region has the DNA TGCAGCGCCCAACAGGGAACCTACGGAAACACCATATATTTT.

The chain uses TRBV14 and TRBJ2-2, with 8 bases identical to TRBD2. The CDR3 totals 13 residues. Germline V gene sequence: CDR1 SGHDN, CDR2 FVKESK. The ends lost 2 bases at V and 7 bases at J; junction bases unmatched: 0. The CDR3 DNA sequence: TGTGCCAGCAGCCAACGGGGGGGCGGGGAGCTGTTTTTT. It specifies CASSQRGGGELFF.

The chain recombines TRBV18 with TRBJ1-4; D is unresolved. The CDR3 runs to 15 residues. V lost 2 bases to trimming and J lost 2 bases, with 9 bases between them. The germline CDR1 and CDR2 sequences are KGHSH and LQKENI. CDR3 region: CASSPSLSTNEKLFF. For the CDR3, the DNA is TGTGCCAGCTCACCAAGCCTTTCGACTAATGAAAAACTGTTTTTT.

The rearrangement links TRBV12-3 or TRBV12-4 to TRBJ1-5, with 7 positions matching TRBD1. The V and J ends lost 3 bases and 6 bases, in that order; junction bases with no gene match: 2. This CDR3 contains 13 residues. CDR3 in amino acids: CASSFDRVQPQHF. For the CDR3, the DNA is TGTGCCAGCAGTTTTGACAGGGTTCAGCCCCAGCATTTT.

V is TRBV10-3 and J is TRBJ2-7, with D perhaps TRBD1 (6 bases). The CDR3 is 16 amino acids. Germline CDR1 ENHRY, CDR2 SYGVKD. Trimming removed 4 bases at V and 5 bases at J, with 21 bases between. The CDR3 coding sequence is TGTGCCATCAGTGCCGTTACAGGGTTTCTATTAAACGAGCAGTACTTC. This encodes CAISAVTGFLLNEQYF.

The chain couples TRBV3-1 (or the pseudogene TRBV3-2) to TRBJ1-3; D not certain. CDR3 length: 14 amino acids. Trimming stripped 1 base from V and 4 bases from J, with 8 bases between. Per germline, CDR1 LGHDT and CDR2 YNNKEL (reference sequence). The chain's CDR3 is CASSQGNKGNTIYF. The CDR3 nucleotides read TGTGCCAGCAGCCAAGGAAACAAGGGAAACACCATATATTTT.

This clone was counted once. The rearrangement links TRBV6-5 to TRBJ2-3; no definite D call. The CDR3 covers 14 residues. Germline lookup yields CDR1 MNHEY and CDR2 SVGAGI. V lost 7 bases to trimming and J lost 0 bases, with 11 bases between them. CDR3 DNA: TGTGCCAGCACACCTCACAGCAGCACAGATACGCAGTATTTT. Translated: CASTPHSSTDTQYF.

The V gene is TRBV10-1, the J gene TRBJ2-7; the D gene is possibly TRBD2 (6 bases). V lost 4 bases to trimming and J lost 5 bases, with 24 bases between them. The CDR3 runs to 17 residues. From germline, CDR1 is WNHNN and CDR2 SYGVQD (reference sequence). CDR3 residues: CASSGSLTGRGVDEQYF. In nucleotides, the CDR3 is TGCGCCAGCAGTGGGTCGCTAACCGGGAGAGGGGTTGACGAGCAGTACTTC.

Only one count was recorded for this clone. V is TRBV7-9 and J is TRBJ2-5, with 15 bases matching TRBD2. The V segment lost 7 bases and the J segment 5 bases; nucleotides outside the gene matches: 8. Germline V gene sequence: CDR1 SEHNR, CDR2 FQNEAQ (reference sequence). This CDR3 spans 16 amino acids. CDR3 sequence: CASNPGLAGGAETQYF. CDR3 bases: TGTGCCAGCAACCCTGGACTAGCGGGAGGGGCTGAGACCCAGTACTTC.

The rearrangement joins TRBV18 to TRBJ2-1, with TRBD2 identical over 7 bases. Germline assignment: CDR1 KGHSH and CDR2 LQKENI. CDR3 size: 13 residues. The V gene end was trimmed by 4 bases and the J gene end by 15 bases; junction bases not matched to a gene: 12. In DNA form, the CDR3 reads TGTGCCAGCTCACTAGGGGCGGCGGGAGCCAGGTTCTTC. Protein product: CASSLGAAGARFF.

Details on this clone: Other DNA sequences of this sample code for an identical CDR3. This chain joins TRBV5-1 and TRBJ1-1, with TRBD1 as a possible D gene (6 bases). Germline V gene data show CDR1 as SGHRS and CDR2 as YFSETQ. This CDR3 region has 15 residues. Trimming took 2 bases from V and 1 from J, leaving 12 bases between them. CDR3 region: CASSFRTGRNTEAFF. Here the CDR3 DNA reads TGCGCCAGCAGCTTTCGAACAGGGAGGAACACTGAAGCTTTCTTT. Full variable domain (rest looked up from reference TRBV5-1 and TRBJ1-1): KAGVTQTPRYLIKTRGQQVTLSCSPISGHRSVSWYQQTPGQGLQFLFEYFSETQRNKGNFPGRFSGRQFSNSRSEMNVSTLELGDSALYLCASSFRTGRNTEAFFGQGTRLTVV.

This chain links TRBV7-2 with TRBJ2-5, with D hard to call. Trimming took 4 bases from V and 4 from J, leaving 10 bases between them. This CDR3 has 13 residues. Germline V CDR1 and CDR2: SGHTA, FQGNSA. CDR3 loop: CASSSRILETQYF. DNA of the CDR3: TGTGCCAGCAGCTCGAGAATACTAGAGACCCAGTACTTC. The full variable domain, its missing parts supplied by reference TRBV7-2 and TRBJ2-5, is GAGVSQSPSNKVTEKGKDVELRCDPISGHTALYWYRQSLGQGLEFLIYFQGNSAPDKSGLPSDRFSAERTGGSVSTLTIQRTQQEDSAVYLCASSSRILETQYFGPGTRLLVL.

V gene TRBV30 combines with J gene TRBJ2-3; maybe TRBD1 (6 bases). The CDR3 extends over 12 amino acids. From germline, CDR1 is GTSNPN and CDR2 SVGIG (reference sequence). V was clipped by 3 bases and J by 7 bases, with 11 bases between them. CDR3 sequence: CAWSAQGHTQYF. The CDR3 region has the DNA TGTGCCTGGAGCGCCCAGGGGCATACGCAGTATTTT.

The J gene is TRBJ2-7, the V gene TRBV4-3; the match to TRBD1 covers 9 bases. The V gene end was trimmed by 4 bases and the J gene end by 6 bases; junction bases not matched to a gene: 7. CDR3 length: 14 residues. Germline lookup yields CDR1 LGHNA and CDR2 YSLEER. The CDR3 reads CASSLTQGAGEQYF. In DNA, the CDR3 is TGCGCCAGCAGCCTGACACAGGGGGCGGGCGAGCAGTACTTC.

CDR3 coding DNA: TGTGCCAGCAGTGTAGACAGGAGCAACTATGGCTACACCTTC. Translated: CASSVDRSNYGYTF. This chain uses TRBV2 with TRBJ1-2, with D possibly being TRBD1 (6 bases). Trimming pared 4 bases from V and 2 bases from J, leaving 11 bases between. CDR1 and CDR2 from the germline V gene are SNHLY and FYNNEI. This CDR3 contains 14 residues. The variable domain in full, completed from reference TRBV2 and TRBJ1-2, reads EPEVTQTPSHQVTQMGQEVILRCVPISNHLYFYWYRQILGQKVEFLVSFYNNEISEKSEIFDDQFSVERPDGSNFTLKIRSTKLEDSAMYFCASSVDRSNYGYTFGSGTRLTVV.

This chain links TRBV6-6 with TRBJ1-4; possibly TRBD1 for D (5 bases). Germline V gene lookup returns CDR1 MNHNY and CDR2 SVGAGI (reference sequence). The CDR3 consists of 15 residues. V was trimmed by 4 bases and J by 5 bases, leaving 14 bases between them. The CDR3 reads CASSLVGRENEKLFF. DNA for the CDR3: TGTGCCAGCAGTTTGGTGGGGCGAGAAAATGAAAAACTGTTTTTT.